The T cell receptor beta chain under discussion was sequenced for a study of human T cells and chemical hapten exposure (dated by TCRdb to the early 2020s). The study in broad terms: For sensitization, 2% DPC in acetone was applied to a 2 cm by 2 cm area of upper inner arm skin. Blood for TCR sequencing was provided by twenty-nine alopecia patients at one to four time points (pre-sensitization, 2, 6 and 24 weeks). Throughout the study period of about 22 weeks, patients also received therapeutic DPC doses to the scalp every week. Blood samples were taken from patients before sensitization (week 0) and at 2, 6 and about 24 weeks after DPC sensitization. The study tracked peripheral blood TCR repertoire changes in vivo during primary and secondary sensitization to the hapten diphenylcyclopropenone (DPC) in alopecia patients. Patch testing on the upper back used Finn chambers containing 0.01% DPC, with scoring done after 6 days according to International Contact Dermatitis Research Group standards. The mostly female patient cohort included alopecia areata with under or over 50% scalp involvement, alopecia totalis and alopecia universalis. Libraries were combined into a pool for sequencing, and differences in TCR yield between samples came mainly from small differences in library volumes within the pool.

Library generation was performed with RACE. TCRdb records NextSeq 500 as the sequencer. During library preparation, unique molecular identifiers were attached to individual cDNA molecules so that TCRs could be counted quantitatively and reproducibly. From each blood RNA sample, both TCR alpha and TCR beta chains were sequenced. On the study's bioinformatics: The median number of TCRs per sample was roughly 94,000, ranging from about 20,000 to 700,000. V, J and CDR3 annotation of the TCR reads was carried out using the Decombinator software suite. Every sample was subsampled to the same number of TCRs (28,000) for the PS versus PT1 abundance plots. TCRs were defined as expanded if absent before sensitization and observed at least eight times at the 2-week time point. TCRdb reanalyzed the raw reads on its own, using fastp at Q25 for trimming and MiXCR for clone calling, and kept in-frame beta chains. Each record represents a unique CDR3 protein, reported with the most common genes and DNA among its rows. TCRdb's processing, not the authors', yielded these V and J calls. This sample holds over 55,000 distinct CDR3 sequences; 8.5% to 14% were observed only once. The ten biggest clones cover about 1.5% of the sample.

Study-wide findings and limitations: DPC sensitization did not change the number of TCRs with a frequency above 1 in 1000, and there was no evidence of changes in global repertoire structure. After repeated subsampling, the strength of the expansion versus patch-test correlation and the threshold at which it became significant changed. Alopecia, a presumed autoimmune disease, was present in all patients, so the immune response of the patients might differ from that of healthy individuals. Expanded TCRs formed significantly more large CDR3 similarity clusters than pre-sensitization or healthy control sets, consistent with antigen-driven responses. Patch test score correlated positively with the number of PT1 expanded TCRs, reaching significance at thresholds 8, 16 and 32 but not at 4.

According to the germline V gene (reference sequence), CDR1 reads SEHNR and CDR2 reads FQNEAQ. Trimmed from V: 0 bases; trimmed from J: 4 bases; junction bases lacking a gene match: 0. From its cysteine to its phenylalanine, the CDR3 spans 15 amino acids. Only CDR3 DNA is held: 45 bases, read in frame from base 1. This clonotype was observed a few times. The antigen it recognizes is unknown. Base-call qualities are not available, and no considerably larger clone is one nucleotide away. The time point label here, explained by the study, means: patch test 3, about 24 weeks after DPC sensitization. The treatment or condition label, read with the paper, signifies: therapeutic diphenylcyclopropenone sensitization with weekly scalp DPC. At each patch-test visit, blood was drawn before the patch test was applied. Patients were considered eligible if aged 18 to 70, diagnosed with alopecia and deemed suitable for DPC therapy, and patients were excluded if pregnant. Total RNA was extracted from unfractionated whole blood that had been collected in Tempus Blood RNA tubes.

The TCR comes from a woman between 50 and 59 years old with alopecia areata. Some clones in this sample may be carry-over from other donors' samples. Recombination joined TRBV7-9 with TRBJ2-1, and 10 junction bases match TRBD2. The sample here was whole blood, taken in connection with sensitization to the hapten diphenylcyclopropenone (DPC). Read as DNA, the sequence is TGTGCCAGCAGCTTAGCACTAGCGGGGTACAATGAGCAGTTCTTC. It encodes CASSLALAGYNEQFF.